This is a list of T cell receptor beta chains from one sample in a study of PD-1 blockade in classical Hodgkin lymphoma. Profiling relied on immunoSEQ multiplex PCR, and the TCRdb table lists in-frame clones only, not all of them. The table has nearly 50,000 clones, approximately 72% seen once; the top ten hold around 12%. The source material was peripheral blood mononuclear cells (PBMCs), sampled before the fourth cycle of nivolumab. The source of these receptors is a human donor with classical Hodgkin lymphoma. CDR3s include the opening cysteine and the closing phenylalanine or tryptophan. D genes are given only for firm matches. Part of the rows lack a size; the others show once, few, many or a class for expanded clones.

TRBD2	TRBV27	.	TRBJ2-1	CASSSGLGSYNEQFF	TGTGCCAGCAGTTCGGGACTAGGGAGTTACAATGAGCAGTTCTTC
TRBD2	TRBV6-4	once	TRBJ2-3	CASPPGTRGGTTDTQYF	TGTGCCAGCCCCCCGGGGACTAGAGGGGGGACCACAGATACGCAGTATTTT
.	TRBV25-1	.	TRBJ2-1	CASSPPKGSYNEQFF	TGTGCCAGCAGTCCACCGAAGGGCTCCTACAATGAGCAGTTCTTC
.	TRBV4-2	.	TRBJ2-2	CASSPGGRGGTGELFF	TGTGCCAGCAGCCCGGGTGGCAGGGGGGGAACCGGGGAGCTGTTTTTT
TRBD1	TRBV12-5	.	TRBJ2-7	CASSSGTGSYEQYF	TGTGCTAGCTCATCCGGGACAGGGTCCTACGAGCAGTACTTC
.	TRBV5-4	.	TRBJ2-6	CASSPDRSGANVLTF	TGTGCCAGCAGTCCTGACAGGTCTGGGGCCAACGTCCTGACTTTC
.	TRBV7-2	.	TRBJ1-2	CASSSLTGQRGGYTF	TGTGCCAGCAGCTCCTTGACAGGCCAAAGGGGTGGCTACACCTTC
TRBD1	TRBV10-3	.	TRBJ2-2	CAITAGTGRNGELFF	TGTGCCATCACCGCCGGGACAGGGAGGAACGGGGAGCTGTTTTTT
.	TRBV2	few	TRBJ2-1	CASSEAEGGEEFF	TGTGCCAGCAGTGAGGCGGAGGGGGGCGAGGAGTTCTTC
TRBD1	TRBV29-1	.	TRBJ2-4	CSVPGTGGNIQYF	TGCAGCGTTCCAGGGACAGGGGGGAACATTCAGTACTTC
.	TRBV11-2	.	TRBJ2-5	CASSSRDPRSSEIQYF	TGTGCCAGCAGCTCCCGGGACCCTCGGTCATCAGAGATCCAGTACTTC
.	TRBV19	once	TRBJ2-3	CASSITAYTDTQYF	TGTGCCAGTAGTATAACGGCCTACACAGATACGCAGTATTTT
.	TRBV14	few	TRBJ2-7	CASSQDRVSTYEQYF	TGTGCCAGCAGCCAAGATAGGGTGTCCACCTACGAGCAGTACTTC
.	TRBV9	medium-sized	TRBJ2-2	CASSPGQLSNSGELFF	TGTGCCAGCAGCCCCGGACAGCTTTCTAACAGCGGGGAGCTGTTTTTT
TRBD2	TRBV19	.	TRBJ2-1	CASVRTSGRDYNEQFF	TGTGCCAGTGTTCGGACTAGCGGGAGAGACTACAATGAGCAGTTCTTC
.	TRBV30	.	TRBJ1-1	CACRFGRKGMNTEAFF	TGTGCCTGCCGATTTGGGAGGAAGGGAATGAACACTGAAGCTTTCTTT
.	TRBV10-3	.	TRBJ1-2	CASSPSDLAANYGYTF	TGTGCCAGCAGTCCTTCCGATTTGGCAGCTAACTATGGCTACACCTTC
TRBD1	TRBV19	few	TRBJ2-7	CASSRGQGISYEQYF	TGTGCCAGTAGTAGGGGACAGGGAATTTCCTACGAGCAGTACTTC
.	TRBV23-1	few	TRBJ1-1	CASEGRFKRGGDTEAFF	TGCGCCAGCGAGGGGAGGTTTAAGAGAGGGGGGGACACTGAAGCTTTCTTT
TRBD1	TRBV5-1	few	TRBJ2-2	CASSKGQFSNTGELFF	TGCGCCAGCTCTAAGGGACAGTTCTCGAACACCGGGGAGCTGTTTTTT
TRBD2	TRBV6-1	.	TRBJ2-5	CASSGREGRETQYF	TGTGCCAGCAGTGGGAGGGAGGGCCGAGAGACCCAGTACTTC
TRBD1	TRBV28	.	TRBJ2-3	CASSTRTGWNSADTQYF	TGTGCCAGCAGTACAAGGACAGGGTGGAATAGCGCAGATACGCAGTATTTT
.	TRBV15	.	TRBJ2-3	CATSRGTGDTQYF	TGTGCCACCAGCAGAGGCACCGGGGATACGCAGTATTTT
.	TRBV10-3	.	TRBJ2-7	CAISGAYEQYF	TGTGCCATCTCAGGGGCCTACGAGCAGTACTTC
.	TRBV19	few	TRBJ1-5	CASRAILGRNQPQHF	TGTGCCAGTCGGGCAATTTTAGGGCGCAATCAGCCCCAGCATTTT
.	TRBV30	.	TRBJ2-1	CAWSSGGSYNEQFF	TGTGCCTGGAGTAGTGGCGGTTCTTACAATGAGCAGTTCTTC
.	TRBV12-5	few	TRBJ2-7	CASGLAHNEQYF	TGTGCTAGTGGTTTGGCCCATAACGAGCAGTACTTC
TRBD2	TRBV30	few	TRBJ2-1	CAWSVGAGGHNEQFF	TGTGCCTGGAGTGTAGGTGCGGGAGGCCACAATGAGCAGTTCTTC
.	TRBV7-9	few	TRBJ1-1	CASSLGQILNTEAFF	TGTGCCAGCAGCTTAGGACAAATACTGAACACTGAAGCTTTCTTT
.	TRBV6-6	.	TRBJ2-5	CATVGQNQETQYF	TGTGCCACAGTCGGGCAGAATCAAGAGACCCAGTACTTC
.	TRBV6-5	few	TRBJ2-1	CASSDRIAEEQFF	TGTGCCAGCAGTGACCGGATAGCGGAGGAGCAGTTCTTC
.	TRBV9	.	TRBJ1-1	CASSVDVNTEAFF	TGTGCCAGCAGCGTAGACGTGAACACTGAAGCTTTCTTT
.	TRBV28	.	TRBJ2-4	CASTVRPLQNIQYF	TGTGCCAGCACCGTAAGGCCACTGCAAAACATTCAGTACTTC
.	TRBV5-4	.	TRBJ2-7	CASSLAPTGGPFEQYF	TGTGCCAGCAGCTTGGCTCCCACGGGCGGGCCCTTCGAGCAGTACTTC
.	TRBV9	.	TRBJ2-1	CASSVRAGLADEQFF	TGTGCCAGCAGCGTAAGGGCAGGGCTTGCCGATGAGCAGTTCTTC
TRBD2	TRBV5-1	.	TRBJ2-1	CTSTSGEVNEQFF	TGCACCAGCACTAGCGGGGAGGTAAATGAGCAGTTCTTC
TRBD1	TRBV4-1	.	TRBJ2-7	CASSQEPTGTGTYEQYF	TGCGCCAGCAGCCAAGAACCTACCGGGACAGGGACGTACGAGCAGTACTTC
.	TRBV19	.	TRBJ2-1	CASSIWTTLGNEQFF	TGTGCCAGTAGTATATGGACTACTCTTGGGAATGAGCAGTTCTTC
.	TRBV7-2	few	TRBJ2-3	CASSLSGGTDTQYF	TGTGCCAGCAGCTTATCGGGCGGCACAGATACGCAGTATTTT
.	TRBV7-7	.	TRBJ1-3	CASSPQGFGNTIYF	TGTGCTAGCAGCCCACAGGGCTTCGGAAACACCATATATTTT
.	TRBV2	.	TRBJ2-7	CASGWAGDTVEQYF	TGTGCCAGCGGATGGGCAGGGGATACTGTCGAGCAGTACTTC
.	TRBV14	.	TRBJ2-5	CASSPRRGSQETQYF	TGTGCCAGCAGTCCCCGGAGGGGTAGCCAAGAGACCCAGTACTTC
.	TRBV2	.	TRBJ1-1	CASTLSGADSGRSTEAFF	TGTGCCAGCACCCTGTCGGGGGCGGACTCCGGGCGGAGCACTGAAGCTTTCTTT
.	TRBV4-1	.	TRBJ2-2	CASSPKGGTLLTGELFF	TGCGCCAGCAGCCCTAAGGGCGGGACACTACTTACCGGGGAGCTGTTTTTT
.	TRBV6-1	.	TRBJ1-4	CASTRTVSTNEKLFF	TGTGCCAGCACCCGGACAGTTTCAACTAATGAAAAACTGTTTTTT
TRBD2	TRBV11-2	once	TRBJ2-7	CASSLEEVLAGENPYEQYF	TGTGCCAGCAGCTTAGAGGAGGTTTTAGCGGGAGAGAACCCCTACGAGCAGTACTTC
TRBD1	TRBV18	.	TRBJ1-2	CASSPQGANYGYTF	TGTGCCAGCTCACCACAGGGGGCGAACTATGGCTACACCTTC
.	TRBV10-2	few	TRBJ2-7	CASSPGVEQYF	TGCGCCAGCAGTCCGGGAGTCGAGCAGTACTTC